Listed below are T cell receptor beta chains from one sample, sequenced in a study of control samples from healthy donors and cancer patients. Sequencing was performed with immunoSEQ multiplex PCR; in TCRdb, only in-frame clones are kept and a portion is missing. The profile shows 70,000 to 90,000 clones, roughly 94% of them singletons. Source material: blood. These receptors all come from a woman younger than 35 in good health. CDR3s include the opening cysteine and the closing phenylalanine or tryptophan. The order of the fields is J gene, clone size, D gene, V gene, CDR3 DNA, CDR3 protein. The D gene is left open where the match is weak. Size tells how often a clone was seen (once, few, many) or the class of an expanded clone, and some rows leave it out.

TRBJ1-5	few	.	TRBV21-1	TGTGCCAGTCCGGTGCGGCGCAATCAGCCCCAGCATTTT	CASPVRRNQPQHF
TRBJ1-4	.	.	TRBV28	TGTGCCAGCAGTTTAGGAGGGGGGTCGGCCACTCTTGGTAATGAAAAACTGTTTTTT	CASSLGGGSATLGNEKLFF
TRBJ1-4	.	TRBD1	TRBV9	TGTGCCAGCAGCGTAGCACGAACAGGGGGCGATGAAAAACTGTTTTTT	CASSVARTGGDEKLFF
TRBJ2-6	once	.	TRBV11-2	TGTGCCAGCAGCTCCTGGACTGGCTCTGGGGCCAACGTCCTGACTTTC	CASSSWTGSGANVLTF
TRBJ2-1	.	TRBD2	TRBV9	TGTGCCAGCAGCGCCCAGCGGGGGCCCTACAATGAGCAGTTCTTC	CASSAQRGPYNEQFF
TRBJ2-5	.	TRBD1	TRBV27	TGTGCCAGCAGTCGGGACAGGGAGGTGGTTAAGGAGACCCAGTACTTC	CASSRDREVVKETQYF
TRBJ1-2	.	TRBD1	TRBV28	TGTGCCAGCGTTCGGACAGGGATCGGCTACACCTTC	CASVRTGIGYTF
TRBJ2-1	.	.	TRBV19	TGTGCCAGTAGTATGGGTAGAAGCAATGAGCAGTTCTTC	CASSMGRSNEQFF
TRBJ2-2	.	.	TRBV5-4	TGTGCCAGCAGCTTCTTTCTTGGGGGCACCGGGGAGCTGTTTTTT	CASSFFLGGTGELFF
TRBJ2-5	.	.	TRBV5-1	TGCGCCAGCAGCTCCCCCGGGGGATTGGAGACCCAGTACTTC	CASSSPGGLETQYF
TRBJ2-7	.	TRBD2	TRBV28	TGTGCCAGCAGCCCCCTAGCGGGAGGGGCCTACGAGCAGTACTTC	CASSPLAGGAYEQYF
TRBJ1-4	.	.	TRBV6-6	TGTGCCAGCCTTTTGGGAGGTAATCGAGAAAAACTGTTTTTT	CASLLGGNREKLFF
TRBJ1-5	.	TRBD1	TRBV27	TGTGCCAGCAGTTTAGCTTACAGGGGAAGCAATCAGCCCCAGCATTTT	CASSLAYRGSNQPQHF
TRBJ2-1	.	TRBD2	TRBV18	TGTGCCAGCTCACCGGGCGGGGGCAATGAGCAGTTCTTC	CASSPGGGNEQFF
TRBJ2-2	.	TRBD2	TRBV10-1	TGCGCCAGCGGCCTAGCGGGGGGGCCGGGGACCGGGGAGCTGTTTTTT	CASGLAGGPGTGELFF
TRBJ1-1	.	TRBD1	TRBV7-9	TGTGCCAGCAGCGGGCCAGACAGGGTCACTGAAGCTTTCTTT	CASSGPDRVTEAFF
TRBJ1-4	.	.	TRBV12-5	TGTGCTAGTGGTTTGGCCCGAGGTCATGCAACTAATGAAAAACTGTTTTTT	CASGLARGHATNEKLFF
TRBJ2-1	.	TRBD2	TRBV6-2/TRBV6-3	TGTGCCAGCAGTTACTTTGCGGGAGGGAACAATGAGCAGTTCTTC	CASSYFAGGNNEQFF
TRBJ1-2	.	.	TRBV24-1	TGTGCCACCAGTGAGGCCCGAAGGGGGTCAGGCTATGGCTACACCTTC	CATSEARRGSGYGYTF
TRBJ1-1	.	.	TRBV6-5	TGTGCCGCATCGGCGAAGGCGAACACTGAAGCTTTCTTT	CAASAKANTEAFF
TRBJ2-5	.	.	TRBV7-8	TGTGCCAGCAGCTTAGGGCAGGAGATACAAGAGACCCAGTACTTC	CASSLGQEIQETQYF
TRBJ2-7	.	TRBD1	TRBV7-7	TGTGCCAGCAGCTTGAATCTTGACAGGGGGCGCGCAGGGAAGCAGTACTTC	CASSLNLDRGRAGKQYF
TRBJ2-5	once	.	TRBV2	TGTGCCAGCAGTGCTGTGGAGACCCAGTACTTC	CASSAVETQYF
TRBJ1-5	.	.	TRBV19	TGTGCCAGTTCTTCAGGCAGGGGAAATCAGCCCCAGCATTTT	CASSSGRGNQPQHF
TRBJ2-1	.	TRBD2	TRBV28	TGTGCCAGCAGTTTACCAGGGACTAGCGGCTATGAGCAGTTCTTC	CASSLPGTSGYEQFF
TRBJ1-4	.	.	TRBV5-6	TGTGCCAGCAGCTTGTTTATGGGGGGCGGTGAAAAACTGTTTTTT	CASSLFMGGGEKLFF
TRBJ2-2	.	.	TRBV18	TGTGCCAGCTCCCCCCCAACCGGGGAGCTGTTTTTT	CASSPPTGELFF
TRBJ2-5	.	TRBD2	TRBV29-1	TGCAGCGCTCTTCGGGGGGGGGTGCGGGAGACCCAGTACTTC	CSALRGGVRETQYF
TRBJ2-3	.	.	TRBV6-5	TGTGCCAGCAGTTCATTTTCGGACAGCAACACAGATACGCAGTATTTT	CASSSFSDSNTDTQYF
TRBJ2-5	.	TRBD2	TRBV2	TGTGCCACAGCGGGGGAAATACAAGAGACCCAGTACTTC	CATAGEIQETQYF
TRBJ2-7	.	.	TRBV6-5	TGTGCCAGCTTCCCCGGGACTTCGTCCTACGAGCAGTACTTC	CASFPGTSSYEQYF
TRBJ1-1	once	TRBD1	TRBV9	TGTGCCAGCAGCGTAGCTTCTTGGACAGGTGAAGCTTTCTTT	CASSVASWTGEAFF
TRBJ1-1	.	TRBD1	TRBV2	TGTGCCAGCAGATCCGACAGGGGGGCGGGCACTGAAGCTTTCTTT	CASRSDRGAGTEAFF
TRBJ1-1	.	.	TRBV9	TGTGCCAGCAGCGTGAATCCACAGGGAGGCACTGAAGCTTTCTTT	CASSVNPQGGTEAFF
TRBJ1-2	.	TRBD1	TRBV5-1	TGCGCCAGCAGCTTGGATAGGGGGACAGACTATGGCTACACCTTC	CASSLDRGTDYGYTF
TRBJ2-7	once	TRBD2	TRBV11-2	TGTGCCAGCAGCTTAGATCACGGGGAGGGCTACGAGCAGTACTTC	CASSLDHGEGYEQYF
TRBJ2-7	.	.	TRBV5-4	TGTGCCAGCAGCGTCCGACAGAATTCCTACGAGCAGTACTTC	CASSVRQNSYEQYF
TRBJ1-1	.	TRBD1	TRBV18	TGTGCCAGCTCACCACCGACAGGGACCAACACTGAAGCTTTCTTT	CASSPPTGTNTEAFF
TRBJ1-6	.	.	TRBV6-2/TRBV6-3	TGTGCCAGCAGCCTTGATCTTTGGGACCCTAGTCCTGGTTCACCCCTCCACTTT	CASSLDLWDPSPGSPLHF
TRBJ1-2	.	.	TRBV28	TGTGCCAGCAGTTCAAATCAAGGCTACACCTTC	CASSSNQGYTF
TRBJ1-5	few	.	TRBV6-5	TGTGCCAGCAGTACAGGGCGGAATCAGCCCCAGCATTTT	CASSTGRNQPQHF
TRBJ1-5	.	.	TRBV28	TGTGCCAGCACCGAAGGACTGCCCCGGATGGGCAATCAGCCCCAGCATTTT	CASTEGLPRMGNQPQHF
TRBJ1-1	.	.	TRBV28	TGTGCCAGCAGGGAGACAGGTAAAGCTTTCTTT	CASRETGKAFF
TRBJ2-2	.	.	TRBV27	TGTGCCAGCAGTCTCCTCCCCCCGAACACCGGGGAGCTGTTTTTT	CASSLLPPNTGELFF
TRBJ1-1	.	.	TRBV7-8	TGTGCCAGCAGCCCAAATATCGGTGAAGCTTTCTTT	CASSPNIGEAFF
TRBJ2-5	.	.	TRBV15	TGTGCCACCAGCAGGGGAAACGCAGAGACCCAGTACTTC	CATSRGNAETQYF
TRBJ2-5	once	TRBD2	TRBV5-4	TGTGCCAGCAGCTTCAAGGGCGGGGGGGAGACCCAGTACTTC	CASSFKGGGETQYF
TRBJ2-3	.	TRBD2	TRBV5-1	TGCGCCAGCAGCTTGCAAGCGGGGACAGATACGCAGTATTTT	CASSLQAGTDTQYF
TRBJ2-3	.	TRBD2	TRBV28	TGTGCCAGCAGCCAGAGTGGGACTAGCGGGGGGACAGATACGCAGTATTTT	CASSQSGTSGGTDTQYF